This paragraph covers one T cell receptor (beta chain) sequence. Its antigen remains undetermined. No base quality information exists; no much larger clone differs at one position. The record originates from a study of shared clonotypes between healthy human individuals (TCRdb year 2020). With respect to the entire study: A couple of women and three men aged 18 to 49 years were included in the cohort. Per donor, three plates each were used for CD4 naive and CD4 memory, two for CD8 naive, and one for CD8 memory. To increase sequencing depth and limit assay-specific biases, different laboratories used diverse techniques to prepare libraries and sequence TCR repertoires. Blood TCR repertoires of four to six healthy adults were deeply sequenced to estimate repertoire size and the extent of clonotype sharing between individuals. Each donor's leukapheresis produced roughly between roughly 0.85 and 9 billion PBMCs. Overall results and qualifications from the work: Estimated clonotype richness was generally larger for naive than for memory subsets. Rarefaction of sorted-subset datasets indicated incomplete sequencing despite the large sequencing depth. Based on pairwise subsampling, the degree of clonotype sharing among donors was expected to be affected by sequencing depth. Sampling was restricted to blood, and TCR repertoires in tissues likely differ from the TCR repertoires found in blood. Compared with non-shared clonotypes, clonotypes shared by all four sorted-subset donors had higher generation probabilities. Because the study included only a small number of donors, the genetic and exposure-history diversity represented was limited. Across a handful of donors, approximately 5% of naive CD4, approximately 3.6% of naive CD8, around 2.5% of memory CD4, and approximately 0.4% of memory CD8 clonotypes were shared.

Using the deep immunoSEQ assay, multiplex PCR amplified TCR CDR3 regions from genomic DNA. Genomic DNA extracted from each cell subset was distributed evenly over all wells of several immunoSEQ 96-well plates, and each plate served as one replicate. For sorted subsets, approximately 210 ng genomic DNA, equal to tens of thousands of T cell genomes, was loaded into each replicate PCR. Purified libraries were quantified with a Qubit 3.0 fluorometer, sized on a Bioanalyzer 2100, and re-quantified with the KAPA Library Quantification kit. A separate single-read 150-cycle Illumina NextSeq 550 flow cell was used to sequence each immunoSEQ 96-well plate. Turning to the authors' computational methods: The immunoSEQ output contained only junctional sequences without quality scores, so filtering could not match that applied to full-length reads. To assign V/J genes and CDR3, sequences were annotated against IMGT germline references using PyIR, a Python wrapper for IgBLAST v1.9. Any read was removed if the V/J assignment was weak (E-value above 1e-6), the CDR3 was missing, or the read contained stop codons, out-of-frame junctions, or ambiguous translated residues. A V3J clonotype was defined by an identical inferred V gene, J gene, and CDR3 amino acid sequence. To compute the percentage overlap between repertoires, the number of shared unique clonotypes was divided by the size of the smaller repertoire. Richness of each repertoire was evaluated using RTK rarefaction, the Chao1 estimator, and Recon v2.1 estimates of unobserved clonotypes. Generation probabilities for all TCRbeta clonotypes obtained by the gDNA method from several donors were computed using OLGA. This immuneACCESS table, as held by TCRdb, lists in-frame sequences with V and J called but not all clones. Of the missing ones, under half trace to an unresolved V gene in checked studies; the others have no known cause. The D gene and trimming were derived from the DNA, and the V and J assignments and clone size from that table. Across this sample there are 2 million or so clones, with approximately 95% seen only once. 1% to 1.3% of the sample is in the top ten clones.

CD8 naive samples were CD45RO-negative cells positively selected for CCR7, giving a CD45RA+CCR7+ population that excluded TemRA cells. The donors were healthy, HIV-negative adults with no recently reported acute infections or vaccinations. Every donor was a Caucasian adult living in Nashville, Tennessee, USA. Blood was obtained by leukapheresis, after which PBMCs were separated by Ficoll-Histopaque density gradient centrifugation and cryopreserved in liquid nitrogen vapor phase. Purity and quantity of every magnetically sorted T cell population were checked by analytical flow cytometry. Genomic DNA was isolated from every sorted fraction and measured by UV absorbance on a Nanodrop 2000c. The CDR3 runs 12 amino acids, cysteine and phenylalanine included. The kept DNA is CDR3 alone, 36 bases in frame from the first base. V and J are truncated by 5 bases and 6 bases respectively, leaving an intervening sequence of 11 bases. Sequences MNHEY (CDR1) and SVGAGI (CDR2) are obtained from the germline V gene.

Sequenced sample: naive CD8+ T cells sorted from blood. The cell subset or site label, as the study defines it: CD45RA+CCR7+. Here the chain combines TRBV6-5 and TRBJ2-7; the D region is possibly TRBD1 or TRBD2, each matching across 5 bases. This TCR derives from a man aged 18 to 30 in good health. This receptor has the CDR3 CASSRDRSEQYF. The DNA sequence is as follows: TGTGCCAGCAGTCGGGACCGTTCCGAGCAGTACTTC.